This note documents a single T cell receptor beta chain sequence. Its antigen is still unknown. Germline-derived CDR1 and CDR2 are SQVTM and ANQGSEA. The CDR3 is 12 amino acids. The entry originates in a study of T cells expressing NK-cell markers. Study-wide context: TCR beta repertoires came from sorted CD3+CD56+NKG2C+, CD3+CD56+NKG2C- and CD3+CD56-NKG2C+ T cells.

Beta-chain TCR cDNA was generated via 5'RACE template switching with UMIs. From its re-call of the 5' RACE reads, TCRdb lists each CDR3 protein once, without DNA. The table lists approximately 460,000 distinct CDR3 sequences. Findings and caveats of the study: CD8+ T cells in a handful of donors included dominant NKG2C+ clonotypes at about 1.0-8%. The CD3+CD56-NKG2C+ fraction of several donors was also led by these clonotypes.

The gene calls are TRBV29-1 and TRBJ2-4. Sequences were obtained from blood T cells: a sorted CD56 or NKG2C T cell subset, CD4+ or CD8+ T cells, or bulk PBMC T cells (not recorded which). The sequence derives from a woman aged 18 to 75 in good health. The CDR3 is CSVLSDKNIQYF.